This is a list of T cell receptor beta chains from one sample in a study of T-cell reconstitution after alpha-beta-depleted transplantation in children. TCRdb fed the PCR reads into MiXCR, producing one record per CDR3 protein. The table lists hundreds of thousands of distinct CDR3 sequences, roughly a quarter of them singletons. This specimen was PBMCs, mostly from graft donor cells, taken 360 days after TCRalphabeta/CD19-depleted stem cell transplant. Receptor source: a female patient between 2 and 15 years old who had a stem cell transplant for congenital amegakaryocytic thrombocytopenia, so the T cells may come from the graft donor. CDR3s include the opening cysteine and the closing phenylalanine or tryptophan. Each record gives: clone size, D gene, V gene, J gene, CDR3 DNA, CDR3 protein. The D gene is left open where the match is weak. Only part of the rows carry a size: once, few, many, or a class if the clone is expanded.

size: many; D: .; V: TRBV18; J: TRBJ1-1; DNA: TGTGCCAGCTCACCACTGACGATGAGGGTGGCGCCTGAAGCTTTCTTT; CDR3: CASSPLTMRVAPEAFF
size: .; D: TRBD1; V: TRBV7-6; J: TRBJ1-3; DNA: TGTGCCAGCAGCTCCCACAGGGGCACCATTGGAAACACCATATATTTT; CDR3: CASSSHRGTIGNTIYF
size: few; D: TRBD2; V: TRBV4-2; J: TRBJ2-2; DNA: TGTGCCAGCAGCCAAGGGTTAGCGGGAGCCCGAGGGACCGGGGAGCTGTTTTTT; CDR3: CASSQGLAGARGTGELFF
size: .; D: .; V: TRBV27; J: TRBJ1-5; DNA: TGTGCCAGCAGTTTATCCGGGAGAGGAAATCAGCCCCAGCATTTT; CDR3: CASSLSGRGNQPQHF
size: .; D: .; V: TRBV11-3; J: TRBJ2-3; DNA: TGTGCCAGCAGCAAAGGGGTTCGGGGACACCCCACAGATACGCAGTATTTT; CDR3: CASSKGVRGHPTDTQYF
size: .; D: TRBD2; V: TRBV20-1; J: TRBJ2-2; DNA: TGCAGTGCTAGAGATCCAGGCGGGAGGGCCACTGGAACGGGAACCGGGGAGCTGTTTTTT; CDR3: CSARDPGGRATGTGTGELFF
size: .; D: TRBD2; V: TRBV4-2; J: TRBJ2-2; DNA: TGTGCCAGCAGCCAATCGACTAGCGGGGGGGCGAACACCGGGGAGCTGTTTTTT; CDR3: CASSQSTSGGANTGELFF
size: .; D: .; V: TRBV5-1; J: TRBJ1-1; DNA: TGCGCCAGCAGCCTACAGACAGAGAACACTGAAGCTTTCTTT; CDR3: CASSLQTENTEAFF
size: many; D: TRBD1; V: TRBV10-3; J: TRBJ1-2; DNA: TGTGCCATCAGACGAGGACAGGGAGAATATGGCTACACCTTC; CDR3: CAIRRGQGEYGYTF
size: .; D: TRBD1; V: TRBV4-1; J: TRBJ2-5; DNA: TGCGCCAGCAGCCCGTCCGGGACAGGGACGGAGACCCAGTACTTC; CDR3: CASSPSGTGTETQYF
size: .; D: TRBD2; V: TRBV3-1; J: TRBJ2-2; DNA: TGTGCCAGCACCTCTAGCGGGAGCTTCGGAACCGGGGAGCTGTTTTTT; CDR3: CASTSSGSFGTGELFF
size: .; D: .; V: TRBV11-2; J: TRBJ2-5; DNA: TGTGCCAGCAGCTTAGACAGGAGGAGCCAAGAGACCCAGTACTTC; CDR3: CASSLDRRSQETQYF
size: .; D: .; V: TRBV2; J: TRBJ1-4; DNA: TGTGCCAGCGGTCAGTTGTTCGGGGAAAAACTGTTTTTT; CDR3: CASGQLFGEKLFF
size: few; D: .; V: TRBV12-3/TRBV12-4; J: TRBJ2-7; DNA: TGTGCCAGCAGTTCAGGGGCGGGGGAGCAGTACTTC; CDR3: CASSSGAGEQYF
size: many; D: TRBD1; V: TRBV6-2/TRBV6-3; J: TRBJ1-5; DNA: TGTGCCAGCGGTCACAGGGGTTTTTATAGCAATCAGCCCCAGCATTTT; CDR3: CASGHRGFYSNQPQHF
size: .; D: .; V: TRBV7-3; J: TRBJ2-2; DNA: TGTGCCAGCAGCCCTCCTCTGGGTGGGAACACCGGGGAGCTGTTTTTT; CDR3: CASSPPLGGNTGELFF
size: .; D: TRBD2; V: TRBV30; J: TRBJ2-3; DNA: TGTGCCTGGAGTGTAACTAGCGGGGGCACAGATACGCAGTATTTT; CDR3: CAWSVTSGGTDTQYF
size: .; D: .; V: TRBV2; J: TRBJ1-6; DNA: TGTGCCAGCAGCGAACAGGGCCCCAACTATAATTCACCCCTCCACTTT; CDR3: CASSEQGPNYNSPLHF
size: few; D: TRBD1; V: TRBV6-5; J: TRBJ1-2; DNA: TGTGCCAGCAGTTACCCCGACAGGGGGCGAGGCTACACCTTC; CDR3: CASSYPDRGRGYTF
size: .; D: TRBD1; V: TRBV20-1; J: TRBJ2-7; DNA: TGCAGTGCTAGAGATCATGGACGGACAGGGGGCTTGCAGTACTTC; CDR3: CSARDHGRTGGLQYF
size: few; D: .; V: TRBV7-9; J: TRBJ2-1; DNA: TGTGCCAGCAGCTTAGTAGCACGTGGAGATGAGCAGTTCTTC; CDR3: CASSLVARGDEQFF
size: .; D: TRBD1; V: TRBV27; J: TRBJ2-5; DNA: TGTGCCAGCAGCCTTTACAGGGGACAGACCCAGTACTTC; CDR3: CASSLYRGQTQYF
size: .; D: TRBD1; V: TRBV24-1; J: TRBJ1-1; DNA: TGTGCCACCAGGGGGACAGGGGAAGGAGGAGACACTGAAGCTTTCTTT; CDR3: CATRGTGEGGDTEAFF
size: many; D: .; V: TRBV12-3/TRBV12-4; J: TRBJ2-5; DNA: TGTGCCAGCAGCTGGAAGTGGGACCAAGAGACCCAGTACTTC; CDR3: CASSWKWDQETQYF
size: few; D: .; V: TRBV2; J: TRBJ1-6; DNA: TGTGCCAGCAGTGGGACCCGAATTGATTCACCCCTCCACTTT; CDR3: CASSGTRIDSPLHF
size: .; D: .; V: TRBV29-1; J: TRBJ1-1; DNA: TGCAGCGCGGGCGCTAACACTGAAGCTTTCTTT; CDR3: CSAGANTEAFF
size: .; D: TRBD1; V: TRBV4-1; J: TRBJ1-2; DNA: TGCGCCAGCAGCCAACCGGGGACAGGGGCTAACTATGGCTACACCTTC; CDR3: CASSQPGTGANYGYTF
size: few; D: .; V: TRBV20-1; J: TRBJ1-1; DNA: TGCAGTGCCGGCCCGGCGAACACTGAAGCTTTCTTT; CDR3: CSAGPANTEAFF
size: .; D: TRBD2; V: TRBV12-3/TRBV12-4; J: TRBJ2-3; DNA: TGTGCCAGCAGTTCCCCCGGGACTAGTTTAGATACGCAGTATTTT; CDR3: CASSSPGTSLDTQYF
size: few; D: .; V: TRBV6-2/TRBV6-3; J: TRBJ2-7; DNA: TGTGCCAGCAGTTACTCTCCTGGGAGCTCCTACGAGCAGTACTTC; CDR3: CASSYSPGSSYEQYF
size: .; D: TRBD2; V: TRBV20-1; J: TRBJ2-1; DNA: TGCAGTGCCCATACTAGCGGGGGGACCTACAATGAGCAGTTCTTC; CDR3: CSAHTSGGTYNEQFF
size: .; D: TRBD2; V: TRBV20-1; J: TRBJ2-2; DNA: TGCAGTGCTGGGACTAGCGGGGGGAACACCGGGGAGCTGTTTTTT; CDR3: CSAGTSGGNTGELFF
size: many; D: .; V: TRBV29-1; J: TRBJ1-1; DNA: TGCAGCGTTGGGCAGGAATTCGCATGGACTGAAGCTTTCTTT; CDR3: CSVGQEFAWTEAFF
size: few; D: .; V: TRBV7-9; J: TRBJ2-7; DNA: TGTGCCAGCGGGGGGGCCGAGCAGTACTTC; CDR3: CASGGAEQYF
size: many; D: .; V: TRBV5-1; J: TRBJ2-1; DNA: TGTGCCAGCAGTTTAGGAGGAAATGAGCAGTTCTTC; CDR3: CASSLGGNEQFF
size: .; D: .; V: TRBV7-2; J: TRBJ2-2; DNA: TGTGCCAGCAGCTTATGGAAAGGCTGGGAGCTGTTTTTT; CDR3: CASSLWKGWELFF
size: few; D: TRBD2; V: TRBV14; J: TRBJ2-7; DNA: TGTGCCAGCAGCCCGAGGACTAGCGGAGGCTACGAGCAGTACTTC; CDR3: CASSPRTSGGYEQYF
size: .; D: .; V: TRBV2; J: TRBJ2-7; DNA: TGTGCCAGCAGTGCTAGCGGCCAACAGGGGCAGTACTTC; CDR3: CASSASGQQGQYF
size: .; D: TRBD1; V: TRBV11-2; J: TRBJ1-5; DNA: TGTGCCAGCAGCTCGACAGGGGCATATAGCAATCAGCCCCAGCATTTT; CDR3: CASSSTGAYSNQPQHF
size: few; D: .; V: TRBV29-1; J: TRBJ2-4; DNA: TGCAGCGTTGAGGTGGGGGCGGAAAACATTCAGTACTTC; CDR3: CSVEVGAENIQYF
size: .; D: TRBD1; V: TRBV5-1; J: TRBJ2-5; DNA: TGCGCCAGCAGCATTAAAAGGGGACAGCAAGAGACCCAGTACTTC; CDR3: CASSIKRGQQETQYF
size: .; D: .; V: TRBV11-2; J: TRBJ2-5; DNA: TGTGCCAGCAGCTGGGGACTCCAAGAGACCCAGTACTTC; CDR3: CASSWGLQETQYF
size: many; D: TRBD2; V: TRBV10-3; J: TRBJ2-3; DNA: TGTGCCATCAGTGTAGGACTAGAACGATCAGATACGCAGTATTTT; CDR3: CAISVGLERSDTQYF
size: .; D: .; V: TRBV5-4; J: TRBJ2-3; DNA: TGTGCCAGCAGCGAACCACAGGCACTCCCCACAGATACGCAGTATTTT; CDR3: CASSEPQALPTDTQYF
size: few; D: .; V: TRBV20-1; J: TRBJ2-2; DNA: TGCAGTGCTAGAGTGTTACTGCAGGGCGACACCGGGGAGCTGTTTTTT; CDR3: CSARVLLQGDTGELFF
size: few; D: TRBD1; V: TRBV12-3/TRBV12-4; J: TRBJ1-6; DNA: TGTGCCAGCAGCCTACAGGGGGCTTGGGATTCACCCCTCCACTTT; CDR3: CASSLQGAWDSPLHF
size: few; D: TRBD1; V: TRBV7-9; J: TRBJ1-4; DNA: TGTGCCAGCAGCTCGAACAGGGGGCGAGGTGAAAAACTGTTTTTT; CDR3: CASSSNRGRGEKLFF
size: .; D: .; V: TRBV28; J: TRBJ1-2; DNA: TGTGCCAGCTTGAGACCTAACTATGGCTACACCTTC; CDR3: CASLRPNYGYTF
size: .; D: TRBD2; V: TRBV20-1; J: TRBJ2-5; DNA: TGCAGTGCTAGAGAGGGGACTAGGAAAGAGACCCAGTACTTC; CDR3: CSAREGTRKETQYF
size: .; D: .; V: TRBV5-4; J: TRBJ2-3; DNA: TGTGCCAGCAGCGGAAGGGGGGGAACAGATACGCAGTATTTT; CDR3: CASSGRGGTDTQYF
size: many; D: TRBD2; V: TRBV4-3; J: TRBJ2-3; DNA: TGCGCCAGCAGCCAAGAGGGGACTAGCGGGAGTGATACGCAGTATTTT; CDR3: CASSQEGTSGSDTQYF
size: .; D: TRBD1; V: TRBV27; J: TRBJ2-2; DNA: TGTGCCAGCAGTTTCGCCGGGACAGGGGGCACCGGGGAGCTGTTTTTT; CDR3: CASSFAGTGGTGELFF
size: few; D: .; V: TRBV28; J: TRBJ2-2; DNA: TGTGCCAGCAGTTTACTAGTTGGGCCGAACACCGGGGAGCTGTTTTTT; CDR3: CASSLLVGPNTGELFF
size: .; D: TRBD1; V: TRBV6-5; J: TRBJ2-7; DNA: TGTGCCAGTCACAGGGGCTACGAGCAGTACTTC; CDR3: CASHRGYEQYF
size: few; D: .; V: TRBV3-1; J: TRBJ2-5; DNA: TGTGCCAGCAGCCACTACGGAACCCAAGAGACCCAGTACTTC; CDR3: CASSHYGTQETQYF
size: many; D: TRBD2; V: TRBV12-3/TRBV12-4; J: TRBJ2-3; DNA: TGTGCCAGCAGTTTAGCCACTAGCGTCAACACTCGAGATACGCAGTATTTT; CDR3: CASSLATSVNTRDTQYF
size: .; D: .; V: TRBV12-3/TRBV12-4; J: TRBJ2-5; DNA: TGTGCCAGCAGTTGGGGGTTTGGGGAGTCCAGAGAGACCCAGTACTTC; CDR3: CASSWGFGESRETQYF
size: .; D: TRBD2; V: TRBV20-1; J: TRBJ2-5; DNA: TGCAGTGCTAGAGCCATAAGTGGACTAGCGGGAGATATAGAGACCCAGTACTTC; CDR3: CSARAISGLAGDIETQYF
size: few; D: .; V: TRBV6-2/TRBV6-3; J: TRBJ1-5; DNA: TGTGCCAGCAGCGCGACACCGCCCGGACGTAATCAGCCCCAGCATTTT; CDR3: CASSATPPGRNQPQHF